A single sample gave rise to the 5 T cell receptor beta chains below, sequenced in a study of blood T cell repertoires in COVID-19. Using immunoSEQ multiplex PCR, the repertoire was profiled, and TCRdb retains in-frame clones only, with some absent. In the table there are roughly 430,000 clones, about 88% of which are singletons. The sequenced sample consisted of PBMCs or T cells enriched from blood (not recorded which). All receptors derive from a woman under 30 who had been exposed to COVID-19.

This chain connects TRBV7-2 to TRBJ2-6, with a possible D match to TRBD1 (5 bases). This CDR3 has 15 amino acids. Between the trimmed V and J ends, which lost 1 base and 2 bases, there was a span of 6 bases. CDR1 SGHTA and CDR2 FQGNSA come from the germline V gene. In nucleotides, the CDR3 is TGTGCCAGCAGCTTAGAACAGGCTGGGGCCAACGTCCTGACTTTC. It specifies CASSLEQAGANVLTF.

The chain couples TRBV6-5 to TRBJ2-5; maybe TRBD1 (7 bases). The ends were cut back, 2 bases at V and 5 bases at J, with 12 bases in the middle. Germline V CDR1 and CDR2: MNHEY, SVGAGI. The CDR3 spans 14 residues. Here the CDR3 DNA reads TGTGCCAGCAGTTACGCGGGACAGAGCGAGACCCAGTACTTC. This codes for CASSYAGQSETQYF.

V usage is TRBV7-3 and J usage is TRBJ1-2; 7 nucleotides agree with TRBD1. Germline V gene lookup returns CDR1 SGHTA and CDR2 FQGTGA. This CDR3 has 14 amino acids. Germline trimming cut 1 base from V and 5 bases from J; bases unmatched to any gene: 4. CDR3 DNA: TGTGCCAGCAGCTTAAAAGGGGGACAGTATGGCTACACCTTC. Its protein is CASSLKGGQYGYTF.

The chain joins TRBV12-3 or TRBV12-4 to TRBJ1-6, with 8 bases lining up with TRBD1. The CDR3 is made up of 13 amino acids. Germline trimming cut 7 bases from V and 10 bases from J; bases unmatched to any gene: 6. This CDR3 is CASTQGAGSPLHF. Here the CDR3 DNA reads TGTGCCAGCACCCAGGGGGCAGGGTCACCCCTCCACTTT.

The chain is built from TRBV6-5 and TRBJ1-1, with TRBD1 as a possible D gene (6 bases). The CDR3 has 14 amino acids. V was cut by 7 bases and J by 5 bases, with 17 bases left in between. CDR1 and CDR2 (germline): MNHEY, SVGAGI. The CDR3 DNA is TGTGCCAGCAAATTTACAGGGTTTAATACTGAAGCTTTCTTT. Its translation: CASKFTGFNTEAFF.